A single sample is the source of the 25 T cell receptor beta chains below, sequenced in a study of T-cell reconstitution after alpha-beta-depleted transplantation in children. Preparation of the TCRbeta library used unique molecular identifiers. TCRdb called the PCR reads again in MiXCR, with one record for every CDR3 protein. The sample shows 200,000 or so distinct CDR3 sequences, about 6% of them seen only once. The source was PBMCs, collected before TCRalphabeta/CD19-depleted stem cell transplant. The receptors here all came from a girl under three years old with combined immunodeficiency, due to receive a stem cell transplant.

This clonotype showed up just a few times. V gene TRBV12-3 or TRBV12-4 combines with J gene TRBJ2-7; a weak D match, TRBD2 (6 bases). The CDR3 covers 17 residues. V was clipped by 1 base and J by 4 bases, with 20 bases between them. In DNA form, the CDR3 reads TGTGCCAGCAGTTTAGGCCCGTGGCGGGACGGAGTTTACGAGCAGTACTTC. Translated: CASSLGPWRDGVYEQYF.

The sample holds many counts of this clonotype. The V and J genes are TRBV29-1 and TRBJ1-2; D not resolved. The CDR3 spans 14 residues. The germline V and J ends were trimmed by 3 bases and 4 bases, with 15 bases remaining between them. Germline CDR1 reads SQVTM; CDR2 reads ANQGSEA. The CDR3 spells CSVEVLQITYGYTF. Written as DNA, the CDR3 is TGCAGCGTTGAGGTCCTACAGATTACCTATGGCTACACCTTC.

The chain links TRBV6-2 or TRBV6-3 to TRBJ2-3; D unclear. This CDR3 has 14 residues. CDR1 is MNHEY and CDR2 is SVGEGT in the germline V gene. Trimming shortened V by 2 bases and J by 1 base, and 7 bases separated the two germline ends. CDR3 DNA: TGTGCCAGCAGTTACAAGATCCGCACAGATACGCAGTATTTT. Its protein is CASSYKIRTDTQYF.

Only a few counts were recorded for this clonotype. V gene TRBV6-5 combines with J gene TRBJ1-2; D is unclear. The germline V gene has CDR1 MNHEY and CDR2 SVGAGI. V was shortened by 0 bases and J by 4 bases, with 12 bases between the two germline ends. CDR3 size: 15 residues. The CDR3 region has the DNA TGTGCCAGCAGTTACTCTTCCGGCGCGATCTATGGCTACACCTTC. Protein: CASSYSSGAIYGYTF.

This clonotype was detected many times. The chain uses TRBV29-1 and TRBJ2-7; the D gene could be TRBD1 or TRBD2 (5 bases each). With 4 bases removed from V and 4 bases from J, the gap between germline ends came to 11 bases. CDR1 and CDR2 (germline): SQVTM, ANQGSEA. The CDR3 is made up of 12 amino acids. Here the CDR3 DNA reads TGCAGCGTTGTTCGGGACGGATACGAGCAGTACTTC. It specifies CSVVRDGYEQYF.

This clonotype showed up many times. The chain couples TRBV5-1 to TRBJ2-7; 7 nucleotides line up with TRBD1. V lost 0 bases to trimming and J lost 2 bases; unmatched junction nucleotides: 2. CDR1 SGHRS and CDR2 YFSETQ come from the germline V gene. There are 14 residues in the CDR3. This chain's CDR3 is CASSLVTGTYEQYF. CDR3 DNA sequence: TGCGCCAGCAGCTTGGTGACAGGGACCTACGAGCAGTACTTC. The complete variable domain, with remaining parts taken from reference TRBV5-1 and TRBJ2-7, reads KAGVTQTPRYLIKTRGQQVTLSCSPISGHRSVSWYQQTPGQGLQFLFEYFSETQRNKGNFPGRFSGRQFSNSRSEMNVSTLELGDSALYLCASSLVTGTYEQYFGPGTRLTVT.

At least ten counts were recorded for this clonotype. The chain links TRBV6-2 or TRBV6-3 to TRBJ2-7, with a weak D call TRBD1 (6 bases). Deletions cut 6 bases from V and 2 bases from J, with 14 bases between. Germline CDR1 and CDR2: MNHEY and SVGEGT. The CDR3 is made up of 14 amino acids. As DNA, the CDR3 is TGTGCCAGCAGCCCCCTCAGGGGACCCTACGAGCAGTACTTC. It translates to CASSPLRGPYEQYF.

This clonotype was observed at least ten times. The chain carries TRBV18 and TRBJ2-5; no clear D gene. CDR1 KGHSH and CDR2 LQKENI come from the germline V gene. This CDR3 spans 13 amino acids. V was shortened by 1 base and J by 5 bases, with 8 bases between the two germline ends. The CDR3 DNA is TGTGCCAGCTCACCACTTCAGTTTGAGACCCAGTACTTC. This translates into CASSPLQFETQYF.

This clonotype was counted many times. The chain joins TRBV12-3 or TRBV12-4 to TRBJ2-1; D gene unclear. Trimming cost V 5 bases and J 1 base, with 15 bases left between them. This CDR3 region has 16 residues. The CDR3 is CASSPRLARSYNEQFF. The CDR3 bases are TGTGCCAGCAGTCCCAGGTTAGCCCGATCCTACAATGAGCAGTTCTTC.

Ten or more counts support this clonotype. The rearrangement joins TRBV12-3 or TRBV12-4 to TRBJ1-2, with a tentative D call TRBD1 (5 bases). CDR3 length: 15 amino acids. Trimming removed 3 bases at V and 0 bases at J, with 11 bases between. The CDR3 region has the DNA TGTGCCAGCAGTTTTAGACAGATACCTAACTATGGCTACACCTTC. Translating gives CASSFRQIPNYGYTF.

The rearrangement links TRBV5-6 to TRBJ2-1; D gene ambiguous. This CDR3 comprises 13 residues. V was shortened by 4 bases and J by 3 bases, with 8 bases between the two germline ends. Germline loops: CDR1 SGHDT, CDR2 YYEEEE. Here the CDR3 DNA reads TGTGCCAGCAGCGCGGTAGGCTACAATGAGCAGTTCTTC. Its translation: CASSAVGYNEQFF.

The chain joins TRBV2 to TRBJ1-2; no firm D call. Looked up from germline, CDR1 is SNHLY and CDR2 is FYNNEI. The CDR3 runs to 14 residues. The V and J ends lost 6 bases and 3 bases respectively, with 14 bases between them. In nucleotides, the CDR3 is TGTGCCAGCAGCTCCCGGAGGGTAGACTATGGCTACACCTTC. Translation: CASSSRRVDYGYTF.

This clonotype appeared a few times. The chain uses TRBV6-5 and TRBJ1-2, with TRBD1 identical over 12 bases. The CDR3 consists of 17 residues. V lost 0 bases to trimming and J lost 3 bases; unmatched junction nucleotides: 5. Germline V lookup: CDR1 MNHEY, CDR2 SVGAGI. CDR3 nucleotides: TGTGCCAGCAGTTACTCCCGGGACAGGGGGCCCTACTATGGCTACACCTTC. The encoded protein is CASSYSRDRGPYYGYTF.

This clonotype was detected many times. This rearrangement joins TRBV9 to TRBJ2-1; TRBD1 or TRBD2 may be the D gene (5 bases each). The CDR3 contains 17 residues. Germline assignment: CDR1 SGDLS and CDR2 YYNGEE. V lost 4 bases to trimming and J lost 1 base, with 18 bases between them. CDR3 amino acids: CASSPSLGTISYNEQFF. For the CDR3, the DNA is TGTGCCAGCAGCCCTTCCCTGGGGACCATTTCCTACAATGAGCAGTTCTTC.

This clonotype showed up many times. The chain is built from TRBV18 and TRBJ2-7; TRBD1 might be the D (7 bases). V gave up 1 base and J gave up 7 bases, with 14 bases separating them. The CDR3 is made up of 14 amino acids. Per the germline V gene, CDR1 is KGHSH and CDR2 is LQKENI. CDR3 coding DNA: TGTGCCAGCTCACCACGGCAGGGGGGTGATGAGCAGTACTTC. This encodes CASSPRQGGDEQYF.

This clonotype was recorded at least ten times. The J gene is TRBJ2-1, the V gene TRBV5-6; unclear D gene. Trimming removed 2 bases from V and 0 bases from J, with 9 bases in between. Germline V gene lookup returns CDR1 SGHDT and CDR2 YYEEEE. This CDR3 contains 15 residues. The CDR3 DNA is TGTGCCAGCAGCTTAGGTACCCTCTCCTACAATGAGCAGTTCTTC. Its protein product is CASSLGTLSYNEQFF. Variable domain in full (rest from reference TRBV5-6 and TRBJ2-1): DAGVTQSPTHLIKTRGQQVTLRCSPKSGHDTVSWYQQALGQGPQFIFQYYEEEERQRGNFPDRFSGHQFPNYSSELNVNALLLGDSALYLCASSLGTLSYNEQFFGPGTRLTVL.

Many counts were recorded for this clonotype. The chain employs TRBV24-1 and TRBJ1-2; no clear D. This CDR3 has 12 amino acids. In germline, CDR1 is KGHDR, CDR2 SFDVKD. Trimming stripped 1 base from V and 5 bases from J, with 4 bases between. CDR3: CATSDFAYGYTF. The CDR3 nucleotides are TGTGCCACCAGTGATTTCGCATATGGCTACACCTTC.

In this sample, this clonotype turned up a few times. The chain has TRBV20-1 and TRBJ2-1, with 8 bases fitting TRBD2. Unmatched junction bases numbered 13, after V lost 3 bases and J lost 3 bases. Germline V gene sequence: CDR1 DFQATT, CDR2 SNEGSKA (reference sequence). There are 17 residues in the CDR3. CDR3 region: CSARGFSGVTLYNEQFF. The CDR3, as DNA: TGCAGTGCTAGGGGTTTTAGCGGGGTTACACTCTACAATGAGCAGTTCTTC.

This clonotype has at least ten counts. The chain uses TRBV27 and TRBJ2-5; D is ambiguous. V lost 2 bases, J lost 5 bases, and 9 bases lay in between. The CDR3 is 13 amino acids. Per germline, CDR1 MNHEY and CDR2 SMNVEV (reference sequence). Here the CDR3 DNA reads TGTGCCAGCAGTTTAACGCTCTTGGAGACCCAGTACTTC. It yields the protein CASSLTLLETQYF.

This clonotype has at least ten counts. The chain has TRBV3-1 and TRBJ2-7; 9 nucleotides agree with TRBD1. Per germline, CDR1 LGHDT and CDR2 YNNKEL (reference sequence). J was trimmed by 6 bases and V by 1 base; bases with no gene match: 1. The CDR3 loop spans 13 amino acids. CDR3 in DNA: TGTGCCAGCAGCCAAGGACAGGGGGTCGAGCAGTACTTC. Its translation is CASSQGQGVEQYF.

V usage is TRBV7-6 and J usage is TRBJ2-1, with 7 bases aligning to TRBD1. J was trimmed by 7 bases and V by 0 bases; bases with no gene match: 12. Germline CDR1 reads SGHVS; CDR2 reads FNYEAQ. This CDR3 comprises 17 residues. The CDR3 region is CASSLAEGQSRANEQFF. As DNA, the CDR3 is TGTGCCAGCAGCTTAGCTGAGGGACAGTCCCGCGCGAATGAGCAGTTCTTC.

The sample holds many counts of this clonotype. The chain joins TRBV2 to TRBJ1-4; D uncertain. CDR3 size: 14 residues. V shed 0 bases and J shed 7 bases, with 9 bases lying between them. Germline V gives CDR1 SNHLY, CDR2 FYNNEI. Here the CDR3 DNA reads TGTGCCAGCAGTGAAGCTCTAAAGGTTGAAAAACTGTTTTTT. Residues: CASSEALKVEKLFF.

Concerning this clonotype: Since a much larger clone is just one base distant, this may be a read error. This chain connects TRBV29-1 to TRBJ2-1; 10 bases line up with TRBD2. V was pared by 4 bases and J by 2 bases, with 14 bases of the junction left unmatched. The CDR3 runs to 18 residues. Germline values: CDR1 SQVTM, CDR2 ANQGSEA. The CDR3 region is CSVGVVLAGRITYNEQFF. DNA for the CDR3: TGCAGCGTTGGGGTCGTACTAGCGGGACGGATTACCTACAATGAGCAGTTCTTC.

This clonotype was counted between two and nine times. The genes are TRBV29-1 and TRBJ1-2; maybe TRBD1 (6 bases). From germline, CDR1 is SQVTM and CDR2 ANQGSEA. The V and J ends lost 4 bases and 4 bases respectively, with 10 bases between them. The CDR3 runs to 12 residues. The CDR3 is CSVVNRAYGYTF. DNA of the CDR3: TGCAGCGTTGTTAACAGGGCCTATGGCTACACCTTC. The whole variable domain, filled in from reference TRBV29-1 and TRBJ1-2, reads SAVISQKPSRDICQRGTSLTIQCQVDSQVTMMFWYRQQPGQSLTLIATANQGSEATYESGFVIDKFPISRPNLTFSTLTVSNMSPEDSSIYLCSVVNRAYGYTFGSGTRLTVV.

This clonotype was observed many times. V usage is TRBV28 and J usage is TRBJ2-1, with D uncertain. Trimming took 4 bases from V and 0 from J, leaving 7 bases between them. CDR3 length equals 14 residues. Germline loops: CDR1 MDHEN, CDR2 SYDVKM. The CDR3 DNA reads as TGTGCCAGCAGTTCGTATAGCTCCTACAATGAGCAGTTCTTC. Its protein product is CASSSYSSYNEQFF.